The 21 T cell receptor beta chains listed next were all sequenced from one sample in a study of OX40 agonist ivuxolimab in advanced cancers. The method was immunoSEQ multiplex PCR; TCRdb's version includes in-frame clones alone and lacks a portion of them. The data contain tens of thousands of clones, roughly 92% of them singletons. The sample here was CD4+ or CD8+ T cells sorted from blood, taken in a trial of the OX40 agonist ivuxolimab. All receptors derive from an adult with an advanced solid tumor such as melanoma, head and neck, liver or kidney cancer.

This clone was detected only a few times. The J gene is TRBJ2-1, the V gene TRBV7-8, with 7 bases lining up with TRBD1. The V and J ends lost 6 bases and 4 bases, in that order; junction bases with no gene match: 9. In germline, CDR1 is SGHVS, CDR2 FQNEAQ. The CDR3 consists of 15 residues. The CDR3 protein is CASSKGDSDYNEQFF. Here the CDR3 DNA reads TGTGCCAGCAGTAAAGGGGACAGCGATTACAATGAGCAGTTCTTC.

This chain links TRBV7-9 with TRBJ1-4, with 7 bases lining up with TRBD1. CDR1 and CDR2 from the germline V gene are SEHNR and FQNEAQ (reference sequence). The CDR3 totals 14 residues. Losses at the gene ends were 3 bases for V and 7 bases for J; bases not matched to a gene: 5. The CDR3 loop reads CASSFPRQGEKLFF. In nucleotides, the CDR3 is TGTGCCAGCAGCTTCCCTAGACAGGGTGAAAAACTGTTTTTT.

The chain couples TRBV5-1 to TRBJ1-1, with 7 bases fitting TRBD1. CDR1 is SGHRS, CDR2 YFSETQ, per germline. V lost 4 bases, J lost 1 base, and 16 bases stayed unmatched. The CDR3 consists of 18 residues. CDR3 in DNA: TGCGCCAGCAGCCGAATCCTAGGGGGCACCGGCGCGAACACTGAAGCTTTCTTT. Protein sequence: CASSRILGGTGANTEAFF.

The V call is TRBV21-1, the J call TRBJ2-5; the tabulated D call, TRBD2, remains unverified against the DNA. TRBV21-1 is a known pseudogene. This CDR3 is 13 amino acids long. The CDR3 DNA follows: TGTGCCAGCAGCAAAAAGGTTGTCGGGGAGCAGTACTTC. This translates into CASSKKVVGEQYF.

The chain recombines TRBV2 with TRBJ2-5; perhaps TRBD1 as D (5 bases). CDR3 length equals 13 residues. The V end lost 4 bases, the J end lost 7 bases, and 13 bases lay between the germline ends. Germline V gene lookup returns CDR1 SNHLY and CDR2 FYNNEI. The CDR3 region is CASSAAGWMTQYF. The CDR3 nucleotides are TGTGCCAGCAGTGCTGCAGGGTGGATGACCCAGTACTTC.

V is TRBV6-5 and J is TRBJ2-7; D gene uncertain. Germline CDR1 reads MNHEY; CDR2 reads SVGAGI. With 5 bases removed from V and 2 bases from J, the gap between germline ends came to 4 bases. The CDR3 loop spans 11 amino acids. In DNA form, the CDR3 reads TGTGCCAGCAGTCGCGCCTACGAGCAGTACTTC. Protein: CASSRAYEQYF.

This chain joins TRBV7-8 and TRBJ2-7; TRBD1 is a possible D gene (5 bases). Germline lookup yields CDR1 SGHVS and CDR2 FQNEAQ. The CDR3 is made up of 12 amino acids. With 6 bases removed from V and 3 bases from J, the gap between germline ends came to 9 bases. CDR3 nucleotide sequence: TGTGCCAGCAGAAGCGACAGCTACGAGCAGTACTTC. Protein product: CASRSDSYEQYF.

The chain recombines TRBV6-5 with TRBJ2-7; TRBD1 matches 8 bases. V dropped 6 bases and J dropped 6; count of bases not matched to a gene: 16. This CDR3 region has 16 residues. Germline-derived CDR1 and CDR2 are MNHEY and SVGAGI. CDR3 DNA: TGTGCCAGCAGCTACCTACTGGGGACAGGTTCCGTCGAGCAGTACTTC. It codes for CASSYLLGTGSVEQYF.

This chain connects TRBV28 to TRBJ2-5; D perhaps matches TRBD1 (6 bases). V was shortened by 6 bases and J by 4 bases, with 12 bases between the two germline ends. Germline loops: CDR1 MDHEN, CDR2 SYDVKM. The CDR3 totals 13 residues. The CDR3 DNA follows: TGTGCCAGCAGGATCACAGGGCGAGAGACCCAGTACTTC. Amino acid sequence: CASRITGRETQYF.

This clone has a single count. The V call is TRBV6-5, the J call TRBJ1-5; D is unresolved. The V and J ends lost 5 bases and 1 base respectively, with 9 bases between them. In germline, CDR1 is MNHEY, CDR2 SVGAGI. The length of the CDR3 is 14 residues. The CDR3 region is CASSRIDSNQPQHF. The CDR3 DNA sequence: TGTGCCAGCAGTCGCATAGACAGCAATCAGCCCCAGCATTTT.

The chain employs TRBV18 and TRBJ1-5; 7 bases are a match to TRBD1. V lost 6 bases and J lost 0; bases outside the gene matches: 8. CDR1 KGHSH and CDR2 LQKENI come from the germline V gene. The CDR3 has 16 amino acids. The CDR3 DNA sequence: TGTGCCAGCTCCCGACAGGGACACCTTAGCAATCAGCCCCAGCATTTT. Translated: CASSRQGHLSNQPQHF. Looking up the rest from reference TRBV18 and TRBJ1-5 gives the full variable domain: NAGVMQNPRHLVRRRGQEARLRCSPMKGHSHVYWYRQLPEEGLKFMVYLQKENIIDESGMPKERFSAEFPKEGPSILRIQQVVRGDSAAYFCASSRQGHLSNQPQHFGDGTRLSIL.

The chain links TRBV5-6 to TRBJ1-4; D is undetermined. Germline CDR1 is SGHDT and CDR2 is YYEEEE. With 6 bases removed from V and 4 bases from J, the gap between germline ends came to 16 bases. This CDR3 contains 15 residues. The CDR3 bases are TGTGCCAGCACCCGTTCCTTATCTTTTAATGAAAAACTGTTTTTT. This codes for CASTRSLSFNEKLFF.

This clone was detected once. The rearrangement uses TRBV2 and TRBJ1-5; 8 positions match TRBD1. Germline CDR1 reads SNHLY; CDR2 reads FYNNEI. V shed 2 bases, J shed 6 bases, and the junction held 3 bases outside the gene matches. The CDR3 has 14 amino acids. Written as DNA, the CDR3 is TGTGCCAGCAGTGAACAGGGGGCGCGTCAGCCCCAGCATTTT. The encoded protein is CASSEQGARQPQHF.

The rearrangement uses TRBV5-1 and TRBJ2-2; no clear D. The germline CDR1 and CDR2 sequences are SGHRS and YFSETQ. The CDR3 spans 15 residues. Trimming took off 0 bases at V and 4 bases at J, with 10 bases between the two ends. The CDR3, as DNA: TGCGCCAGCAGCTTGGAGGGCCCGGGCACCGGGGAGCTGTTTTTT. Translation gives CASSLEGPGTGELFF.

CDR3 bases: TGTGCCAGCTCACCTTCCGTCGAAACTGAAGCTTTCTTT. Protein sequence: CASSPSVETEAFF. The gene calls are TRBV18 and TRBJ1-1; D not resolved. Trimming removed 3 bases from V and 5 bases from J, with 10 bases in between. CDR1 is KGHSH, CDR2 LQKENI, per germline. The CDR3 spans 13 residues.

This sequence joins TRBV5-5 and TRBJ1-1; D gene uncertain. Germline values: CDR1 SGHKS, CDR2 YYEKEE (reference sequence). The germline V and J ends were trimmed by 4 bases and 8 bases, with 3 bases remaining between them. This CDR3 comprises 9 residues. The CDR3 sequence is CASSQEAFF. The CDR3, as DNA: TGTGCCAGCAGCCAAGAAGCTTTCTTT.

The gene calls are TRBV19 and TRBJ1-3, with 7 bases aligning to TRBD1. V trimming: 6 bases; J trimming: 4 bases; junction bases outside the gene matches: 3. CDR3 size: 13 residues. Per germline, CDR1 LNHDA and CDR2 SQIVND (reference sequence). CDR3 loop: CASSLTGGNTIYF. The CDR3 DNA follows: TGTGCCAGTAGCCTGACAGGGGGAAACACCATATATTTT.

J is TRBJ1-2 and V is TRBV28; possibly TRBD1 for D (5 bases). Germline loops: CDR1 MDHEN, CDR2 SYDVKM. The CDR3 runs 12 residues. Trimming took off 2 bases at V and 7 bases at J, with 8 bases between the two ends. The DNA of the CDR3 is TGTGCCAGCAGTTTAACAGGAGGTGGCTACACCTTC. Translation: CASSLTGGGYTF.

The chain links TRBV29-1 to TRBJ2-1, with 11 bases lining up with TRBD1. Per germline, CDR1 SQVTM and CDR2 ANQGSEA. The V segment lost 3 bases and the J segment 2 bases; nucleotides outside the gene matches: 6. The CDR3 is 16 residues long. In DNA, the CDR3 is TGCAGCGTTGAGCTGGGGACAGGGGGTACCTACAATGAGCAGTTCTTC. This sequence encodes CSVELGTGGTYNEQFF.

This chain uses TRBV28 with TRBJ1-1; TRBD1 might be the D (6 bases). The V and J ends lost 5 bases and 2 bases respectively, with 9 bases between them. The CDR3 length is 13 residues. Germline-derived CDR1 and CDR2 are MDHEN and SYDVKM. The chain's CDR3 is CASSRTANTEAFF. The CDR3 coding sequence is TGTGCCAGCAGTAGGACAGCTAACACTGAAGCTTTCTTT.

The V call is TRBV7-8, the J call TRBJ1-4; D is undetermined. The V and J ends lost 3 bases and 8 bases respectively, with 7 bases between them. Germline V CDR1 and CDR2: SGHVS, FQNEAQ. The CDR3 runs 12 residues. CDR3 nucleotide sequence: TGTGCCAGCAGCTTCCGGGAGGAAAAACTGTTTTTT. It encodes CASSFREEKLFF.